What follows describes a single T cell receptor beta chain. The data stem from a study of blood T cell repertoires in COVID-19. Study-wide background: The United States, Italy and Spain provided the acute and convalescent COVID-19 samples. T cells, B-cell-depleted T cells, or PBMCs supplied cDNA or gDNA.

Original processing notes: It was from reference gene primer amplification that nucleated cell counts were estimated. Generated by immunoSEQ multiplex PCR, the TCRdb table keeps only in-frame clones and is missing some. For V, J and clone size, that table is used; D and trimming come from the DNA. In the table there are just over 150,000 clones, 80% to 90% of which are singletons. This CDR3 contains 14 residues. Germline V gives CDR1 SGHVS, CDR2 FQNEAQ. Trimming removed 5 bases from V and 8 bases from J, with 18 bases in between. The chain employs TRBV7-8 and TRBJ1-2; maybe TRBD1 (6 bases). The source is a woman aged 40 to 49 with acute or convalescent COVID-19. Sequenced: peripheral blood. CDR3 DNA: TGTGCCAGCAGCCCAGGCGGGGGGCAGGGAGGCTACACCTTC. This encodes CASSPGGGQGGYTF.